This T cell receptor beta chain was found in a study of T-cell reconstitution after alpha-beta-depleted transplantation in children. Study-wide findings and caveats: Recipient T cells and thymic progenitors that survived gave rise to the high TCRbeta diversity observed at day 60 in some patients. Approximately two months post-transplant, alpha-beta T cells reportedly originated from several hundred expanded graft clones. After one year, T-cell counts and TCRbeta diversity mostly came from new T cells.

Library preparation (for TCRbeta) was performed with unique molecular identifiers. MiXCR, run by TCRdb on the PCR reads, gives a single entry per CDR3 protein. Among 450,000 to 550,000 distinct CDR3 sequences listed, 10% to 12% were seen once. The CDR3 is 17 residues long. CDR1 KGHSH and CDR2 LQKENI come from the germline V gene. The V end was cut by 6 bases, the J end by 0 bases, with 18 bases between. This clonotype was observed a few times. Its antigen is unidentified. The material sequenced was PBMCs, mostly from graft donor cells, taken 180 days after TCRalphabeta/CD19-depleted stem cell transplant. The gene calls are TRBV18 and TRBJ2-1; tentative D call: TRBD2 (6 bases). This sequence was found in a female patient aged 2-10 years who had a stem cell transplant for aplastic anemia, so the T cells may come from the graft donor. The CDR3 loop reads CASSTGEVPSSYNEQFF. DNA for the CDR3: TGTGCCAGCTCTACCGGGGAGGTCCCCAGCTCCTACAATGAGCAGTTCTTC.